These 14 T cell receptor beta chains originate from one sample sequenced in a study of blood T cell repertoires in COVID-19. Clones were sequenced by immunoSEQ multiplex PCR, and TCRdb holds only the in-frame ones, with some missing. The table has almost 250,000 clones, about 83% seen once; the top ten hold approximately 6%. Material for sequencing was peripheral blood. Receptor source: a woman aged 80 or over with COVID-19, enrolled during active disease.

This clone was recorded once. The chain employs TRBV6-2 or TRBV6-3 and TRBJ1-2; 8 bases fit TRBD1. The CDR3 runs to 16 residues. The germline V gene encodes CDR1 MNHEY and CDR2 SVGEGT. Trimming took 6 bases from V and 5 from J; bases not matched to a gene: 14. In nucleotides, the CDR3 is TGTGCCAGCAGCACCGGGACAGGAACCTCCGGGTATGGCTACACCTTC. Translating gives CASSTGTGTSGYGYTF.

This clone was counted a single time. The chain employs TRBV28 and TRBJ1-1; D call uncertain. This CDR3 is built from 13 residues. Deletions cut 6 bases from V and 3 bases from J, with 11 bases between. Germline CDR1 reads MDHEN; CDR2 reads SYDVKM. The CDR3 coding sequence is TGTGCCAGCAGCACTTGGAGCTACACTGAAGCTTTCTTT. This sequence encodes CASSTWSYTEAFF. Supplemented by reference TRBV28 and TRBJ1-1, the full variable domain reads DVKVTQSSRYLVKRTGEKVFLECVQDMDHENMFWYRQDPGLGLRLIYFSYDVKMKEKGDIPEGYSVSREKKERFSLILESASTNQTSMYLCASSTWSYTEAFFGQGTRLTVV.

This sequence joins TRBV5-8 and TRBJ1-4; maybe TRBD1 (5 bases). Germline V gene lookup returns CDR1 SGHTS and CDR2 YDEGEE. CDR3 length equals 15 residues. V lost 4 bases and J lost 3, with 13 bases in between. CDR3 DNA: TGTGCCAGCAGCCCGTCTCGGGGGGCTAATGAAAAACTGTTTTTT. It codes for CASSPSRGANEKLFF. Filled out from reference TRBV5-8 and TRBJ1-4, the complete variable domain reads EAGVTQSPTHLIKTRGQQATLRCSPISGHTSVYWYQQALGLGLQFLLWYDEGEERNRGNFPPRFSGRQFPNYSSELNVNALELEDSALYLCASSPSRGANEKLFFGSGTQLSVL.

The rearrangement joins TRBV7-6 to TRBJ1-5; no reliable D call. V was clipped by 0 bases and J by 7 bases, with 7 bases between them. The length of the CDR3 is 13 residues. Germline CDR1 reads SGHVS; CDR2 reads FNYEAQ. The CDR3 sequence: CASSLANKQPQHF. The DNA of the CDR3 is TGTGCCAGCAGCTTAGCCAACAAGCAGCCCCAGCATTTT. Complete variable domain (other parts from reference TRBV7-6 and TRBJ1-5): GAGVSQSPRYKVTKRGQDVALRCDPISGHVSLYWYRQALGQGPEFLTYFNYEAQQDKSGLPNDRFSAERPEGSISTLTIQRTEQRDSAMYRCASSLANKQPQHFGDGTRLSIL.

Written as DNA, the CDR3 is TGCGCCAGCAGCCCCTCTAGCGGGGGGAGCTCCTACGAGCAGTACTTC. Amino acid sequence: CASSPSSGGSSYEQYF. The V call is TRBV5-1, the J call TRBJ2-7; 11 bases map to TRBD2. The CDR3 consists of 16 residues. From germline, CDR1 is SGHRS and CDR2 YFSETQ. J lost 0 bases, V lost 4 bases, and 6 bases had no gene match.

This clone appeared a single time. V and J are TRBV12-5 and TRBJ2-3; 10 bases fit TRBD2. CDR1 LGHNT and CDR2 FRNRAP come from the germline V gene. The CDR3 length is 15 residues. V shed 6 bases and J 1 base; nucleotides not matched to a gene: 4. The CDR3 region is CASGPGTSGTDTQYF. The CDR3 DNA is TGTGCTAGTGGCCCCGGGACTAGCGGCACAGATACGCAGTATTTT.

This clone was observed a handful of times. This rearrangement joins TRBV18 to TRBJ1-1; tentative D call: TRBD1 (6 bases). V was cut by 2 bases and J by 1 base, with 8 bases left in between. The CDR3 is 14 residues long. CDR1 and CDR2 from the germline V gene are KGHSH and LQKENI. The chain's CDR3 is CASSPDRRNTEAFF. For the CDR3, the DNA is TGTGCCAGCTCACCAGACAGGAGGAACACTGAAGCTTTCTTT. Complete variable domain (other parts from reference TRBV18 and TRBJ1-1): NAGVMQNPRHLVRRRGQEARLRCSPMKGHSHVYWYRQLPEEGLKFMVYLQKENIIDESGMPKERFSAEFPKEGPSILRIQQVVRGDSAAYFCASSPDRRNTEAFFGQGTRLTVV.

In DNA, the CDR3 is TGTGCCAGCAGCTCGAGACTAGCGGGGTTAGCAGATACGCAGTATTTT. Protein product: CASSSRLAGLADTQYF. V and J are TRBV5-8 and TRBJ2-3; 11 nucleotides line up with TRBD2. V gave up 3 bases and J gave up 4 bases; unmatched junction bases: 7. The CDR3 length is 16 residues. Looked up from germline, CDR1 is SGHTS and CDR2 is YDEGEE. Supplemented by reference TRBV5-8 and TRBJ2-3, the full variable domain reads EAGVTQSPTHLIKTRGQQATLRCSPISGHTSVYWYQQALGLGLQFLLWYDEGEERNRGNFPPRFSGRQFPNYSSELNVNALELEDSALYLCASSSRLAGLADTQYFGPGTRLTVL.

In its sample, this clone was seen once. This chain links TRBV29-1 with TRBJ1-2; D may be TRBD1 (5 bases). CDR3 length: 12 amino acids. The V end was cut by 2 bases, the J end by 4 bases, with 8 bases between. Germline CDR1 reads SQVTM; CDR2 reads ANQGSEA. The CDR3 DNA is TGCAGCGTTGAAAGACAGATCTATGGCTACACCTTC. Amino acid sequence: CSVERQIYGYTF.

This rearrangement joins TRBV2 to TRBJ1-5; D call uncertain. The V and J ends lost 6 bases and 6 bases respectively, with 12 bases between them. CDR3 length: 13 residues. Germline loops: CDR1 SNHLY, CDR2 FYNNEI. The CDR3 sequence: CASRREEPQPQHF. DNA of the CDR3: TGTGCCAGCAGGCGGGAGGAGCCTCAGCCCCAGCATTTT.

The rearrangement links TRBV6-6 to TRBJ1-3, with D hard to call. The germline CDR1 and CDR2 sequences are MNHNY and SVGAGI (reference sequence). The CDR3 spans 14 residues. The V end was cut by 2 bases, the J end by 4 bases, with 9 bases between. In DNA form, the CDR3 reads TGTGCCAGCAGTTACATCCCAATGGGAAACACCATATATTTT. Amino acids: CASSYIPMGNTIYF.

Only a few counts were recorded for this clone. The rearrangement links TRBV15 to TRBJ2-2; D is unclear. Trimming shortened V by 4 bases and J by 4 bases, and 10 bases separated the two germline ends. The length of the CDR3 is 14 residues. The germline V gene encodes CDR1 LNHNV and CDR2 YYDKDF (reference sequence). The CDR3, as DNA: TGTGCCACCAGCACCCGACACGCCACCGGGGAGCTGTTTTTT. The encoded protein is CATSTRHATGELFF.

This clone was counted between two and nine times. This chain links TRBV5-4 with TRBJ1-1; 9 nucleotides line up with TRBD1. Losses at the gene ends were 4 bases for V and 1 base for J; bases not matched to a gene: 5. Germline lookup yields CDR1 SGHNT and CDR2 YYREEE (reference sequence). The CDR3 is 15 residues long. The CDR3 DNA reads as TGTGCCAGCAGCCAGGGGACAGGGAAGAACACTGAAGCTTTCTTT. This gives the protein CASSQGTGKNTEAFF. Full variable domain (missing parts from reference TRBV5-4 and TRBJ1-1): ETGVTQSPTHLIKTRGQQVTLRCSSQSGHNTVSWYQQALGQGPQFIFQYYREEENGRGNFPPRFSGLQFPNYSSELNVNALELDDSALYLCASSQGTGKNTEAFFGQGTRLTVV.

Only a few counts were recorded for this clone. The CDR3 is CASSSGGESGETQYF. CDR3 coding DNA: TGTGCCAGCAGCTCCGGCGGGGAGTCGGGGGAGACCCAGTACTTC. The rearrangement uses TRBV7-6 and TRBJ2-5; D possibly corresponds to TRBD2 (6 bases). V was pared by 4 bases and J by 5 bases, with 17 bases between. This CDR3 comprises 15 residues. Germline CDR1 reads SGHVS; CDR2 reads FNYEAQ.